The source of this T cell receptor (beta chain) is a study of cytomegalovirus exposure and HLA in healthy donors. Overall study context: Researchers previously reported finding some 110 million unique TCR beta sequences from around 200 million T cells. Notes on the study in general: Sequencing likely generated an artifact that appeared as a cluster of highly shared sequence variants.

PCR involved 60 Vbeta and 13 Jbeta primers. Sequencing used immunoSEQ multiplex PCR; TCRdb keeps in-frame clones, though not all of them. The profile covers 150,000 to 200,000 clones, with more than 60% appearing a single time and around 11% taken by the ten largest. Regarding this clone: Antigen unknown.

In germline, CDR1 is MGHRA, CDR2 YSYEKL. The CDR3 contains 17 residues. V gave up 2 bases and J gave up 11 bases, with 27 bases separating them. This chain joins TRBV4-1 and TRBJ2-5; tentatively, D is TRBD2 (5 bases). Sequenced input: PBMCs. The receptor was derived from a man aged 18-30 years in good health and CMV-seropositive. This CDR3 is CASSQFPNRRLGGKQYF. In DNA form, the CDR3 reads TGCGCCAGCAGCCAATTTCCGAATCGGAGGCTTGGAGGTAAGCAGTACTTC.